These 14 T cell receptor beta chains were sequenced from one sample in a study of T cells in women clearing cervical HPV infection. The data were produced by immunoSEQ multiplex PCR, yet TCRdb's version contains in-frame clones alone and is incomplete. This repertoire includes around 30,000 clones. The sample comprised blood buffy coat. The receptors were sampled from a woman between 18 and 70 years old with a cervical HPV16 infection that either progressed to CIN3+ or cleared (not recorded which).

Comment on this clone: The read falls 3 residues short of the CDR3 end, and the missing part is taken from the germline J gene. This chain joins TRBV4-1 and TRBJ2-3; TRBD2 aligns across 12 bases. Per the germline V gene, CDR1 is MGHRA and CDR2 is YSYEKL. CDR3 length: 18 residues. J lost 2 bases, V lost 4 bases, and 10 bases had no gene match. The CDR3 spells CASSPTTLAGGYTDTQYF. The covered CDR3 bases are TGCGCCAGCAGCCCGACCACCCTAGCGGGGGGGTACACAGATACG.

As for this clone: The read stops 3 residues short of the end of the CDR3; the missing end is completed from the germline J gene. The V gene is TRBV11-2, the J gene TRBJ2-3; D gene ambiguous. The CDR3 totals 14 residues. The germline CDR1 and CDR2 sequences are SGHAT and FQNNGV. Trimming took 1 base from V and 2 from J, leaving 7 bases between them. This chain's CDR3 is CASSLVSPTDTQYF. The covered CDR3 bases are TGTGCCAGCAGCTTAGTAAGCCCCACAGATACG.

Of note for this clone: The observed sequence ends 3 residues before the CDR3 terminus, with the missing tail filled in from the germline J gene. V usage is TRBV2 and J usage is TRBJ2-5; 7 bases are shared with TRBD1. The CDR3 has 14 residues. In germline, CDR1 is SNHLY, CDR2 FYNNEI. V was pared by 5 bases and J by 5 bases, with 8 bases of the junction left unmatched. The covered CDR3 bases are TGTGCCAGCAGTTTGGCAGGGGGAGTGGAGACC. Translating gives CASSLAGGVET. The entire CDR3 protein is CASSLAGGVETQYF. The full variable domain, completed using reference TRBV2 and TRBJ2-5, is EPEVTQTPSHQVTQMGQEVILRCVPISNHLYFYWYRQILGQKVEFLVSFYNNEISEKSEIFDDQFSVERPDGSNFTLKIRSTKLEDSAMYFCASSLAGGVETQYFGPGTRLLVL.

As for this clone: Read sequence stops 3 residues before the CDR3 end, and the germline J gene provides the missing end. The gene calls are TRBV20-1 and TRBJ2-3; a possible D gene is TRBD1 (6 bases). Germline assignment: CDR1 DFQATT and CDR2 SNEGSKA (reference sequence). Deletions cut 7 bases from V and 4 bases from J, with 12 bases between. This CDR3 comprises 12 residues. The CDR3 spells CSVGGAADTQYF. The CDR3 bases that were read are TGCAGTGTTGGGGGCGCAGCAGATACG.

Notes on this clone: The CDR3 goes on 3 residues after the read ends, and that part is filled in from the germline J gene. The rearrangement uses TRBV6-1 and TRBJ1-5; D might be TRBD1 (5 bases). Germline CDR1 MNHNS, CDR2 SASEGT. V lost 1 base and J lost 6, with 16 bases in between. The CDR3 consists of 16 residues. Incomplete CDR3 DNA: TGTGCCAGCAGTGAAGGGGCAGGGAGTGGGAGTCAGCCC. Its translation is CASSEGAGSGSQP. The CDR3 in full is CASSEGAGSGSQPQHF.

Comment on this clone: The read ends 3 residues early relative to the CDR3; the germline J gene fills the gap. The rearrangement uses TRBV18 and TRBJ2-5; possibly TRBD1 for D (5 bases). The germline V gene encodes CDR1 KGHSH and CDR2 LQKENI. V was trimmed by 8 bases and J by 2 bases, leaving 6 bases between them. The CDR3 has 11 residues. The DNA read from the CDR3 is TGTGCCAGCAGACAGCAAGAGACC. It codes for CASRQQET. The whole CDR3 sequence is CASRQQETQYF.

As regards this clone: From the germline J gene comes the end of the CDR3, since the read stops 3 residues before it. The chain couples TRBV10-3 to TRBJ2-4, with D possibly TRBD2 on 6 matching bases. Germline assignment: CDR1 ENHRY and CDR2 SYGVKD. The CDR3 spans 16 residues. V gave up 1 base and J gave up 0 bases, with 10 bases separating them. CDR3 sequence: CAISEWGELAKNIQYF. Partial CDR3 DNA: TGTGCCATCAGTGAGTGGGGGGAGTTAGCCAAAAACATT.

CDR3 DNA, as far as it was read: TGTGCCAGCAGCTTGGATAGCTACCAGACCTACGAG. This codes for CASSLDSYQTYE. The full CDR3 protein is CASSLDSYQTYEQYF. The chain employs TRBV5-5 and TRBJ2-7; no definite D call. The read terminates 3 residues ahead of where the CDR3 ends, so the germline J gene completes it. V was pared by 0 bases and J by 2 bases, with 12 bases between. The CDR3 contains 15 residues. Germline-derived CDR1 and CDR2 are SGHKS and YYEKEE (reference sequence). Using reference TRBV5-5 and TRBJ2-7 for the parts outside the CDR3, the full variable domain is DAGVTQSPTHLIKTRGQQVTLRCSPISGHKSVSWYQQVLGQGPQFIFQYYEKEERGRGNFPDRFSARQFPNYSSELNVNALLLGDSALYLCASSLDSYQTYEQYFGPGTRLTVT.

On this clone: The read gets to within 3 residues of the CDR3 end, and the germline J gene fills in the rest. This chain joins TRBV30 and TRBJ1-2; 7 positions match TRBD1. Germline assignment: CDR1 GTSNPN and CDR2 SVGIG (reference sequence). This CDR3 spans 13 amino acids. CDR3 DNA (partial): TGTGCCTGGAGTCGGGACAGAGTGGACGGC. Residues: CAWSRDRVDG. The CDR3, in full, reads CAWSRDRVDGYTF.

CDR3 residues: CSARTSGIRAQYF. The part of the CDR3 DNA that was read is TGCAGTGCTCGGACTAGCGGGATACGGGCG. The chain couples TRBV20-1 to TRBJ2-3, with 12 bases that match TRBD2. The DNA ends 3 residues before the CDR3 does, and the rest of the CDR3 is filled in from the germline J gene. Germline CDR1 and CDR2: DFQATT and SNEGSKA (reference sequence). This CDR3 has 13 amino acids.

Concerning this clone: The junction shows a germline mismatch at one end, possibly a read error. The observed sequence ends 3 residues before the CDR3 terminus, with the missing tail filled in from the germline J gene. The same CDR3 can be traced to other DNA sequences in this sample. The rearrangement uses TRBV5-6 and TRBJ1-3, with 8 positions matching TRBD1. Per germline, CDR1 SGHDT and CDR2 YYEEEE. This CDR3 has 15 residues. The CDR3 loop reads CASSFQGAGGNTIYF. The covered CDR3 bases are TGTGCCAGCAGCTTCCAGGGGGCTGGCGGAAACACA. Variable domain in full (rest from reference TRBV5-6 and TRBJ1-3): DAGVTQSPTHLIKTRGQQVTLRCSPKSGHDTVSWYQQALGQGPQFIFQYYEEEERQRGNFPDRFSGHQFPNYSSELNVNALLLGDSALYLCASSFQGAGGNTIYFGEGSWLTVV.

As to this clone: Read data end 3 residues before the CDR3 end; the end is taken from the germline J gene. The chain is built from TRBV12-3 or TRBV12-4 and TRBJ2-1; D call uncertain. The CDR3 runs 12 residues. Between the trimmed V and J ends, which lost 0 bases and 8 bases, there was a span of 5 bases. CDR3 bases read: TGTGCCAGCAGTTTAGCGAGCGATGAG. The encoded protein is CASSLASDE. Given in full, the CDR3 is CASSLASDEQFF.

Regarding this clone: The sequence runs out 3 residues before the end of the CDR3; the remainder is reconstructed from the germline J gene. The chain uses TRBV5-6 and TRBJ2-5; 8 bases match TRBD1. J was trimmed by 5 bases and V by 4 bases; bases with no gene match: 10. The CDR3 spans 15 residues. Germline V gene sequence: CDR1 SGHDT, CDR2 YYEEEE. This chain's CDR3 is CASSHGTGNTETQYF. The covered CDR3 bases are TGTGCCAGCAGCCACGGGACAGGTAATACGGAGACC.

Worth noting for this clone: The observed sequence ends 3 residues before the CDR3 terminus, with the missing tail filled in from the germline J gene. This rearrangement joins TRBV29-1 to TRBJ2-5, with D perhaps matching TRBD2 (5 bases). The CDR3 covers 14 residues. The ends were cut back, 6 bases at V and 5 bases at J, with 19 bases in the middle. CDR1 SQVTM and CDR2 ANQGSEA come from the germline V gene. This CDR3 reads CSVGVPLRRETQYF. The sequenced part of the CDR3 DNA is TGCAGCGTCGGGGTTCCACTACGGCGGGAGACC.